The 15 T cell receptor beta chains below come from one sample, sequenced in a study of blood T cell repertoires in COVID-19. Clones were sequenced by immunoSEQ multiplex PCR, and TCRdb holds only the in-frame ones, with some missing. The table shows about 140,000 clones, with roughly four fifths occurring only once. Sequenced material: peripheral blood. The receptors stem from a man older than 75 with acute or convalescent COVID-19.

The chain couples TRBV18 to TRBJ2-1, with 9 bases identical to TRBD1. This CDR3 has 15 residues. Germline values: CDR1 KGHSH, CDR2 LQKENI. V dropped 3 bases and J dropped 6; count of bases not matched to a gene: 6. The CDR3, as DNA: TGTGCCAGCTCACCCTGGACAGGGGCGGCCAATGAGCAGTTCTTC. Translating it yields CASSPWTGAANEQFF.

The chain uses TRBV21-1 and TRBJ1-5; TRBD1 is the table's D call and was not checked against the DNA. TRBV21-1 is classified as a pseudogene. There are 16 residues in the CDR3. The CDR3, as DNA: TGTGCCAGCAGCCCCCAGGCAAGATCCCCCAATCAGCCCCAGCATTTT. This translates into CASSPQARSPNQPQHF.

This clone has only a few counts. The chain is built from TRBV10-1 and TRBJ1-5, with D uncertain. CDR1 is WNHNN and CDR2 is SYGVQD in the germline V gene (reference sequence). The length of the CDR3 is 13 residues. Trimming shortened V by 6 bases and J by 6 bases, and 12 bases separated the two germline ends. This CDR3 reads CASSPNPVQPQHF. The CDR3 nucleotides are TGCGCCAGCAGCCCTAATCCGGTTCAGCCCCAGCATTTT.

The V call is TRBV5-1, the J call TRBJ1-1; 9 bases map to TRBD1. The length of the CDR3 is 14 residues. Germline V gives CDR1 SGHRS, CDR2 YFSETQ. V dropped 4 bases and J dropped 1; count of bases not matched to a gene: 2. In DNA, the CDR3 is TGCGCCAGCAGCGGACAGGGGTCGAACACTGAAGCTTTCTTT. Its translation is CASSGQGSNTEAFF.

This rearrangement joins TRBV5-1 to TRBJ1-3, with 7 bases aligning to TRBD1. Germline V gene data show CDR1 as SGHRS and CDR2 as YFSETQ. Trimming removed 4 bases from V and 4 bases from J; junction bases left unmatched: 8. This CDR3 region has 15 residues. CDR3 DNA sequence: TGCGCCAGCAGCCCGCGACAGGGTTCAGGAAACACCATATATTTT. Its translation: CASSPRQGSGNTIYF.

J is TRBJ2-3 and V is TRBV6-5, with TRBD2 identical over 11 bases. CDR1 MNHEY and CDR2 SVGAGI come from the germline V gene. This CDR3 region has 16 residues. Unmatched junction bases numbered 6, after V lost 2 bases and J lost 5 bases. The CDR3 DNA follows: TGTGCCAGCAGTTACCTTAGCGGGGGGGTTGAAGATACGCAGTATTTT. This sequence encodes CASSYLSGGVEDTQYF.

A few counts support this clone. The chain has TRBV29-1 and TRBJ2-3; 12 bases line up with TRBD2. Per the germline V gene, CDR1 is SQVTM and CDR2 is ANQGSEA. J gave up 6 bases and V 3 bases, and 7 bases lay outside the gene matches. This CDR3 is built from 15 residues. CDR3 residues: CSVDQLAGGGDTQYF. CDR3 DNA sequence: TGCAGCGTTGACCAACTAGCGGGGGGAGGGGATACGCAGTATTTT.

The chain carries TRBV6-5 and TRBJ1-6; D remains ambiguous. The germline V gene has CDR1 MNHEY and CDR2 SVGAGI. V shed 6 bases and J shed 5 bases, with 11 bases lying between them. The CDR3 extends over 14 amino acids. The CDR3 reads CASSLGDNNSPLHF. The CDR3 bases are TGTGCCAGCAGCCTGGGAGATAATAATTCACCCCTCCACTTT.

The rearrangement uses TRBV9 and TRBJ1-1; D is undetermined. CDR1 and CDR2 from the germline V gene are SGDLS and YYNGEE. V gave up 4 bases and J gave up 6 bases, with 10 bases separating them. The CDR3 extends over 12 amino acids. CDR3 in DNA: TGTGCCAGCAGCAACCTTACTCCTGAAGCTTTCTTT. Its translation: CASSNLTPEAFF.

J is TRBJ2-7 and V is TRBV5-1; D may be TRBD2 (6 bases). V lost 7 bases and J 5 bases, leaving 22 bases between the germline ends. This CDR3 has 15 residues. Germline CDR1 is SGHRS and CDR2 is YFSETQ. CDR3 region: CASQFGGTAVHEQYF. The CDR3 DNA is TGCGCCAGCCAGTTTGGCGGGACGGCGGTACACGAGCAGTACTTC.

The CDR3: CASRPGRAVGELFF. The DNA for the CDR3 is TGTGCCAGCAGACCGGGCAGGGCTGTCGGGGAGCTGTTTTTT. The J gene is TRBJ2-2, the V gene TRBV27; D perhaps matches TRBD1 (5 bases). V lost 6 bases and J lost 7, with 15 bases in between. The CDR3 has 14 amino acids. CDR1 MNHEY and CDR2 SMNVEV come from the germline V gene (reference sequence).

The chain couples TRBV19 to TRBJ1-5, with D unclear. CDR1 and CDR2 from the germline V gene are LNHDA and SQIVND (reference sequence). The V and J ends lost 4 bases and 7 bases respectively, with 11 bases between them. CDR3 size: 13 residues. CDR3 amino acids: CASSKAVQQPQHF. The CDR3, as DNA: TGTGCCAGTAGTAAGGCGGTTCAACAGCCCCAGCATTTT.

V is TRBV14 and J is TRBJ2-3; 8 bases are shared with TRBD2. V was clipped by 2 bases and J by 2 bases; unmatched bases: 6. The CDR3 has 16 amino acids. Germline CDR1 reads SGHDN; CDR2 reads FVKESK. The CDR3 DNA sequence: TGTGCCAGCAGCCAATTTTCCGGGGGGGCCACAGATACGCAGTATTTT. The encoded protein is CASSQFSGGATDTQYF.

V and J are TRBV7-9 and TRBJ2-3, with 12 bases aligning to TRBD2. The V segment lost 4 bases and the J segment 2 bases; nucleotides outside the gene matches: 4. This CDR3 region has 16 residues. Germline CDR1 SEHNR, CDR2 FQNEAQ (reference sequence). The CDR3 DNA sequence: TGTGCCAGCAGCTCGGGACTAGCGGGTCTCACAGATACGCAGTATTTT. Residues: CASSSGLAGLTDTQYF.

The rearrangement joins TRBV5-1 to TRBJ1-2; possibly TRBD1 for D (6 bases). Germline V CDR1 and CDR2: SGHRS, YFSETQ. V lost 1 base and J lost 5, with 6 bases in between. The CDR3 has 12 amino acids. The CDR3, as DNA: TGCGCCAGCAGCTTGACAGGGTATGGCTACACCTTC. Translating it yields CASSLTGYGYTF.